Each of the 13 T cell receptor beta chains below was sequenced from the same sample in a study of OX40 agonist ivuxolimab in advanced cancers. The protocol was immunoSEQ multiplex PCR, while the TCRdb copy is restricted to in-frame clones and leaves out a portion. The sample shows 50,000 to 65,000 clones, roughly 80% of them seen only once. The specimen was CD4+ or CD8+ T cells sorted from blood, collected in a trial of the OX40 agonist ivuxolimab. These TCRs come from an adult with an advanced solid tumor such as melanoma, head and neck, liver or kidney cancer.

The chain joins TRBV10-1 to TRBJ1-1, with TRBD1 as a possible D gene (5 bases). The germline V and J ends were trimmed by 7 bases and 3 bases, with 12 bases remaining between them. There are 13 residues in the CDR3. The germline CDR1 and CDR2 sequences are WNHNN and SYGVQD (reference sequence). The CDR3 spells CASMGQGHTEAFF. Here the CDR3 DNA reads TGCGCCAGCATGGGTCAGGGTCACACTGAAGCTTTCTTT.

The chain links TRBV5-1 to TRBJ1-1; no firm D call. The length of the CDR3 is 15 residues. CDR1 is SGHRS, CDR2 YFSETQ, per germline. Trimming stripped 4 bases from V and 0 bases from J, with 13 bases between. The CDR3 reads CASSPLDAMNTEAFF. The CDR3 coding sequence is TGCGCCAGCAGCCCCCTAGACGCCATGAACACTGAAGCTTTCTTT.

The chain links TRBV4-3 to TRBJ1-2, with D possibly being TRBD1 (5 bases). Trimming removed 0 bases at V and 4 bases at J, with 15 bases between. Germline CDR1 and CDR2: LGHNA and YSLEER. There are 16 residues in the CDR3. CDR3: CASSQDNLPGVYGYTF. CDR3 coding DNA: TGCGCCAGCAGCCAAGATAATTTACCGGGGGTCTATGGCTACACCTTC.

The chain couples TRBV9 to TRBJ2-3; TRBD2 matches at 16 bases. The length of the CDR3 is 20 residues. V shed 0 bases and J 6 bases; nucleotides not matched to a gene: 13. Per germline, CDR1 SGDLS and CDR2 YYNGEE. CDR3 residues: CASSVDFGGTSGRAGDTQYF. CDR3 bases: TGTGCCAGCAGCGTAGATTTCGGCGGGACTAGCGGGAGGGCTGGGGATACGCAGTATTTT.

This clone has more than one count but fewer than ten. The chain employs TRBV18 and TRBJ1-6; 10 bases match TRBD1. CDR1 and CDR2 (germline): KGHSH, LQKENI. The CDR3 is 15 amino acids. V lost 4 bases to trimming and J lost 6 bases; unmatched junction nucleotides: 3. Here the CDR3 DNA reads TGTGCCAGCTCACACGACAGGGGGCGTAATTCACCCCTCCACTTT. Its translation is CASSHDRGRNSPLHF.

To note about this clone: This sample includes further DNA sequences coding for the same CDR3. J is TRBJ1-5 and V is TRBV6-6, with 11 bases lining up with TRBD1. Germline V lookup: CDR1 MNHNY, CDR2 SVGAGI (reference sequence). The CDR3 loop spans 16 amino acids. V shed 6 bases and J 4 bases; nucleotides not matched to a gene: 8. The CDR3, as DNA: TGTGCCAGCAGCCCCTATCGGGACAGGGGGAATCAGCCCCAGCATTTT. This gives the protein CASSPYRDRGNQPQHF.

V is TRBV2 and J is TRBJ2-3, with TRBD1 identical over 7 bases. This CDR3 is built from 13 residues. In germline, CDR1 is SNHLY, CDR2 FYNNEI. The ends lost 11 bases at V and 2 bases at J; junction bases unmatched: 7. CDR3 nucleotides: TGTGCCGGCCACAGGGGACCCACAGATACGCAGTATTTT. Encoded protein: CAGHRGPTDTQYF.

The rearrangement joins TRBV15 to TRBJ2-3; D tentatively fits TRBD1 or TRBD2 (5 bases each). The CDR3 length is 14 residues. V was trimmed by 3 bases and J by 2 bases, leaving 9 bases between them. CDR1 LNHNV and CDR2 YYDKDF come from the germline V gene (reference sequence). This CDR3 is CATSSRGPTDTQYF. The CDR3 coding sequence is TGTGCCACCAGCAGCCGGGGCCCCACAGATACGCAGTATTTT. The whole variable domain, remainder taken from reference TRBV15 and TRBJ2-3, is DAMVIQNPRYQVTQFGKPVTLSCSQTLNHNVMYWYQQKSSQAPKLLFHYYDKDFNNEADTPDNFQSRRPNTSFCFLDIRSPGLGDTAMYLCATSSRGPTDTQYFGPGTRLTVL.

The chain couples TRBV19 to TRBJ1-2; 8 positions agree with TRBD1. CDR3 size: 13 residues. The V gene's germline CDR1 is LNHDA and CDR2 SQIVND (reference sequence). Germline trimming cut 5 bases from V and 3 bases from J; bases unmatched to any gene: 2. The CDR3 DNA follows: TGTGCCAGTAGTTTGACAGGGGACTATGGCTACACCTTC. Residues: CASSLTGDYGYTF.

V gene TRBV18 combines with J gene TRBJ1-3, with a possible D match to TRBD1 (5 bases). Germline V CDR1 and CDR2: KGHSH, LQKENI. Trimming took 5 bases from V and 1 from J, leaving 12 bases between them. This CDR3 contains 15 residues. The CDR3 sequence is CASSYSRDSGNTIYF. The CDR3 bases are TGTGCCAGCTCATACAGCAGGGATTCTGGAAACACCATATATTTT.

V and J are TRBV27 and TRBJ2-2; D is ambiguous. Trimming took off 6 bases at V and 6 bases at J, with 17 bases between the two ends. CDR1 is MNHEY and CDR2 is SMNVEV in the germline V gene (reference sequence). The CDR3 consists of 15 residues. CDR3 DNA: TGTGCCAGCAGGATTTCGAGGACGCTCGCCGGGGAGCTGTTTTTT. Encoded protein: CASRISRTLAGELFF.

The rearrangement joins TRBV6-5 to TRBJ1-1; 10 bases match TRBD1. The CDR3 is 16 amino acids. Germline V gene lookup returns CDR1 MNHEY and CDR2 SVGAGI. The V and J ends lost 0 bases and 4 bases, in that order; junction bases with no gene match: 5. The CDR3: CASSYSRQGAGTEAFF. The CDR3 DNA reads as TGTGCCAGCAGTTACTCGAGACAGGGGGCCGGCACTGAAGCTTTCTTT.

V usage is TRBV29-1 and J usage is TRBJ2-3; TRBD2 is a possible D gene (5 bases). CDR1 is SQVTM and CDR2 is ANQGSEA in the germline V gene. Deletions cut 6 bases from V and 5 bases from J, with 15 bases between. The CDR3 is 13 amino acids. The CDR3, as DNA: TGCAGCGTAAGGGAGAGGGCCGGAGATACGCAGTATTTT. This translates into CSVRERAGDTQYF.